This passage covers 22 T cell receptor beta chains from one sample sequenced in a study of T cell responses to AZD1222 COVID-19 vaccine. Profiled with immunoSEQ multiplex PCR; TCRdb holds only in-frame clones, not every one. The sample has approximately 160,000 clones, 85% to 95% seen once. The sequences come from peripheral blood, collected on day 0 of AZD1222 vaccination. The source of these receptors is an adult in good health.

J is TRBJ1-2 and V is TRBV4-3, with D unresolved. The CDR3 covers 15 residues. The V end was cut by 0 bases, the J end by 3 bases, with 11 bases between. CDR1 and CDR2 from the germline V gene are LGHNA and YSLEER. CDR3 DNA: TGCGCCAGCAGCCAAGAGCCTGGGATCCACTATGGCTACACCTTC. Protein sequence: CASSQEPGIHYGYTF.

The chain couples TRBV2 to TRBJ1-2; D call uncertain. CDR3 size: 14 residues. Per the germline V gene, CDR1 is SNHLY and CDR2 is FYNNEI. V lost 3 bases and J lost 6, with 14 bases in between. Written as DNA, the CDR3 is TGTGCCAGCAGTGACAGCAGTACCGACGATGGCTACACCTTC. Translating it yields CASSDSSTDDGYTF.

The chain couples TRBV6-1 to TRBJ1-2, with D unresolved. This CDR3 spans 14 amino acids. Germline CDR1 is MNHNS and CDR2 is SASEGT. Between the trimmed V and J ends, which lost 2 bases and 4 bases, there was a span of 11 bases. In DNA form, the CDR3 reads TGTGCCAGCAGTGAATGGGTAGGCTCCTATGGCTACACCTTC. As protein: CASSEWVGSYGYTF.

The gene calls are TRBV11-2 and TRBJ2-3; no definite D call. Looked up from germline, CDR1 is SGHAT and CDR2 is FQNNGV. Trimming left V 0 bases short and J 14 bases short, with 15 bases between. The CDR3 sequence is 13 residues long. The CDR3 reads CASSLDRNSLLYF. For the CDR3, the DNA is TGTGCCAGCAGCTTAGATCGTAATAGCCTTCTGTATTTT.

The CDR3 loop is CANPGSGMDTQYF. The DNA of the CDR3 is TGTGCCAACCCAGGGAGTGGGATGGATACGCAGTATTTT. The chain joins TRBV5-8 to TRBJ2-3; the D call may be TRBD1 or TRBD2 (5 bases each). Germline CDR1 reads SGHTS; CDR2 reads YDEGEE. With 9 bases removed from V and 6 bases from J, the gap between germline ends came to 17 bases. The CDR3 covers 13 residues.

The CDR3 region has the DNA TGTGCCAGCAGTAAGACAGGGGACTACGAGCAGTACTTC. The encoded protein is CASSKTGDYEQYF. V gene TRBV4-2 combines with J gene TRBJ2-7; 8 nucleotides agree with TRBD1. V was pared by 6 bases and J by 3 bases, with 4 bases of the junction left unmatched. Germline V gives CDR1 LGHNA, CDR2 YNFKEQ. CDR3 size: 13 residues.

V usage is TRBV6-5 and J usage is TRBJ1-2; D unresolved. The CDR3 is 13 residues long. V lost 0 bases to trimming and J lost 7 bases, with 9 bases between them. Germline-derived CDR1 and CDR2 are MNHEY and SVGAGI. CDR3 DNA sequence: TGTGCCAGCAGTTACTCGACGGGGATTGGCTACACCTTC. Translated: CASSYSTGIGYTF.

A few counts support this clone. CDR3 DNA sequence: TGTGCCAGCAGTTACGTGGGTTTGGGGGGCTACACCTTC. It is translated as CASSYVGLGGYTF. The V and J genes are TRBV6-2 or TRBV6-3 and TRBJ1-2; D is unresolved. From germline, CDR1 is MNHEY and CDR2 SVGEGT. The CDR3 consists of 13 residues. Trimming left V 2 bases short and J 8 bases short, with 12 bases between.

The rearrangement joins TRBV19 to TRBJ1-2; no clear D. V was pared by 0 bases and J by 8 bases, with 13 bases between. The CDR3 loop spans 14 amino acids. Per the germline V gene, CDR1 is LNHDA and CDR2 is SQIVND (reference sequence). CDR3 bases: TGTGCCAGTAGTATAGATCGCGTCAACTGGGGCTACACCTTC. Its translation is CASSIDRVNWGYTF.

The rearrangement links TRBV29-1 to TRBJ2-2; 11 nucleotides agree with TRBD1. V shed 6 bases, J shed 6 bases, and the junction held 9 bases outside the gene matches. Looked up from germline, CDR1 is SQVTM and CDR2 is ANQGSEA. The CDR3 length is 15 residues. As DNA, the CDR3 is TGCAGCGTAACAGACGGACAGGGGGCCTCCGGGGAGCTGTTTTTT. This gives the protein CSVTDGQGASGELFF.

V gene TRBV28 combines with J gene TRBJ1-6; D is ambiguous. CDR1 is MDHEN and CDR2 is SYDVKM in the germline V gene. The ends were cut back, 4 bases at V and 7 bases at J, with 11 bases in the middle. The CDR3 length is 14 residues. CDR3 loop: CASSYWGRNSPLHF. The CDR3 region has the DNA TGTGCCAGCAGTTATTGGGGAAGGAATTCACCCCTCCACTTT.

The chain carries TRBV11-2 and TRBJ2-3, with D unresolved. Between the trimmed V and J ends, which lost 3 bases and 6 bases, there was a span of 13 bases. This CDR3 is built from 14 residues. CDR1 SGHAT and CDR2 FQNNGV come from the germline V gene. The CDR3 loop reads CASSFNVVGDTQYF. DNA for the CDR3: TGTGCCAGCAGCTTTAACGTTGTGGGGGATACGCAGTATTTT. The full variable domain, completed using reference TRBV11-2 and TRBJ2-3, is EAGVAQSPRYKIIEKRQSVAFWCNPISGHATLYWYQQILGQGPKLLIQFQNNGVVDDSQLPKDRFSAERLKGVDSTLKIQPAKLEDSAVYLCASSFNVVGDTQYFGPGTRLTVL.

For the CDR3, the DNA is TGTGCCAGCTCACCACCGACGGGACAGGAGTATAATTCACCCCTCCACTTT. Translation: CASSPPTGQEYNSPLHF. The chain employs TRBV18 and TRBJ1-6, with 8 bases fitting TRBD1. V shed 0 bases and J 4 bases; nucleotides not matched to a gene: 5. The CDR3 loop spans 17 amino acids. Germline V gives CDR1 KGHSH, CDR2 LQKENI. The entire variable domain, with the rest obtained from reference TRBV18 and TRBJ1-6, is as follows: NAGVMQNPRHLVRRRGQEARLRCSPMKGHSHVYWYRQLPEEGLKFMVYLQKENIIDESGMPKERFSAEFPKEGPSILRIQQVVRGDSAAYFCASSPPTGQEYNSPLHFGNGTRLTVT.

The gene calls are TRBV28 and TRBJ1-2, with D tentatively TRBD1 (5 bases). CDR1 is MDHEN and CDR2 is SYDVKM in the germline V gene. V lost 4 bases and J 8 bases, leaving 14 bases between the germline ends. The CDR3 contains 13 residues. Here the CDR3 DNA reads TGTGCCAGCAGTTGGGGGGGGTTGGGCGGCTACACCTTC. This gives the protein CASSWGGLGGYTF.

In this sample, this clone turned up once. V gene TRBV27 combines with J gene TRBJ1-5, with a tentative D call TRBD1 (6 bases). Deletions cut 5 bases from V and 1 base from J, with 9 bases between. The CDR3 length is 14 residues. The germline CDR1 and CDR2 sequences are MNHEY and SMNVEV (reference sequence). The CDR3 nucleotides read TGTGCCAGCAGTCCGACAGGCAGCAATCAGCCCCAGCATTTT. It encodes CASSPTGSNQPQHF.

This clone was found once. This chain joins TRBV6-5 and TRBJ1-5; 9 nucleotides line up with TRBD1. Germline V CDR1 and CDR2: MNHEY, SVGAGI. Trimming at V came to 6 bases and at J to 9 bases, leaving 6 bases not matched to a gene. This CDR3 has 13 residues. CDR3 coding DNA: TGTGCCAGCAGCAAGGACAGGGGACGGCCCCAGCATTTT. Translated, it gives CASSKDRGRPQHF.

The chain combines TRBV28 with TRBJ2-5, with 8 bases fitting TRBD2. Unmatched junction bases numbered 1, after V lost 0 bases and J lost 1 base. The length of the CDR3 is 15 residues. Germline lookup yields CDR1 MDHEN and CDR2 SYDVKM. This CDR3 reads CASSLWRGVQETQYF. The CDR3 DNA follows: TGTGCCAGCAGTTTATGGCGGGGGGTCCAAGAGACCCAGTACTTC.

The chain joins TRBV7-9 to TRBJ1-6, with D possibly TRBD1 on 5 matching bases. This CDR3 is 16 amino acids long. Germline CDR1 and CDR2: SEHNR and FQNEAQ (reference sequence). Trimming pared 7 bases from V and 0 bases from J, leaving 13 bases between. The CDR3 region is CASNDEGSSYNSPLHF. CDR3 nucleotides: TGTGCCAGCAATGACGAGGGGAGCTCCTATAATTCACCCCTCCACTTT.

V and J are TRBV6-2 or TRBV6-3 and TRBJ1-1; D ambiguous. Trimming shortened V by 3 bases and J by 2 bases, and 10 bases separated the two germline ends. Germline lookup yields CDR1 MNHEY and CDR2 SVGEGT. The CDR3 is 14 amino acids. The CDR3 is CASSYQGINTEAFF. The CDR3 DNA sequence: TGTGCCAGCAGTTATCAAGGGATTAACACTGAAGCTTTCTTT.

The rearrangement uses TRBV18 and TRBJ1-1; 7 bases are shared with TRBD1. The germline gives CDR1 KGHSH, CDR2 LQKENI. V was clipped by 3 bases and J by 4 bases; unmatched bases: 5. The CDR3 is 14 amino acids. In nucleotides, the CDR3 is TGTGCCAGCTCACCCTCAGGGGGAATCACTGAAGCTTTCTTT. Translation: CASSPSGGITEAFF.

J is TRBJ1-2 and V is TRBV3-1 (or the pseudogene TRBV3-2), with TRBD1 matching over 10 bases. The CDR3 runs to 14 residues. Trimming at V came to 4 bases and at J to 5 bases, leaving 4 bases not matched to a gene. Germline V gene sequence: CDR1 LGHDT, CDR2 YNNKEL (reference sequence). The chain's CDR3 is CASSRGTGEYGYTF. CDR3 nucleotide sequence: TGTGCCAGCAGCCGAGGGACAGGGGAGTATGGCTACACCTTC.

This chain joins TRBV6-2 or TRBV6-3 and TRBJ2-5; no reliable D call. The CDR3 loop spans 12 amino acids. Germline V gives CDR1 MNHEY, CDR2 SVGEGT. V gave up 2 bases and J gave up 5 bases, with 6 bases separating them. The CDR3 loop is CASSYGLETQYF. In nucleotides, the CDR3 is TGTGCCAGCAGTTACGGGTTGGAGACCCAGTACTTC.